This T cell receptor beta chain was identified during a study of cytomegalovirus exposure and HLA in healthy donors. Study-level background: T cells numbering about 200 million yielded fewer than 140 million unique TCR beta sequences in an earlier analysis.

Use of 60 Vbeta and 13 Jbeta primers characterized the PCR. The method was immunoSEQ multiplex PCR; TCRdb's version includes in-frame clones alone and lacks a portion of them. Counted here are 100,000 to 150,000 clones, about 74% occurring once; the ten biggest clones make up around 3.9%. Between the trimmed V and J ends, which lost 6 bases and 4 bases, there was a span of 16 bases. The germline V gene encodes CDR1 ENHRY and CDR2 SYGVKD. The CDR3 has 14 residues. This clone was picked up a small number of times. Antigen unknown. Study-wide findings and caveats: The authors assumed roughly uniform sequencing depth across donors for presence/absence analyses. Later analysis suggested most CMV-associated TCR beta chains were HLA-restricted. Analyzed later, association rates of TCRs varied across HLA loci, with DRB1 most and HLA-C fewest.

The V call is TRBV10-3, the J call TRBJ2-7; the D gene is possibly TRBD1 (6 bases). The sequenced sample was PBMCs. The TCR comes from a woman between 45 and 60 years old in good health and CMV-seropositive. The CDR3 here is CAISQTGQSYEQYF. The CDR3 coding sequence is TGTGCCATCAGCCAGACAGGTCAGTCTTACGAGCAGTACTTC.